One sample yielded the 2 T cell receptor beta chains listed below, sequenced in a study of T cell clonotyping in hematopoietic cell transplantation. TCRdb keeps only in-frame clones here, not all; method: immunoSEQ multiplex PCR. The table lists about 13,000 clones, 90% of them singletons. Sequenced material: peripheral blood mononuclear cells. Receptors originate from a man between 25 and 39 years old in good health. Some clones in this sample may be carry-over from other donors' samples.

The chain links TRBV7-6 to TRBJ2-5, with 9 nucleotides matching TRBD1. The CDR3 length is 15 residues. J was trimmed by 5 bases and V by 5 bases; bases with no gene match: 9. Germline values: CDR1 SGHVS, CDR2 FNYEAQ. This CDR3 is CASSRGTGRSETQYF. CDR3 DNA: TGTGCCAGCAGCCGAGGGACAGGGAGAAGTGAGACCCAGTACTTC.

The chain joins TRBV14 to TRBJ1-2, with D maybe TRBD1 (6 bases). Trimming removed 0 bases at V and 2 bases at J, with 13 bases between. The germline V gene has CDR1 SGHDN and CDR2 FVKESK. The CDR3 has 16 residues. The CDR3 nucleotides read TGTGCCAGCAGCCAAGACTGGGGGGCCCGGAACTATGGCTACACCTTC. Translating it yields CASSQDWGARNYGYTF.